This T cell receptor (beta chain) was captured by sequencing in a study of cytomegalovirus exposure and HLA in healthy donors. Study-level findings and limits: Presence/absence analyses supposed approximately even sequencing depth among donors.

It was with 60 Vbeta and 13 Jbeta primers that the PCR ran. This table comes from immunoSEQ multiplex PCR, and its TCRdb copy is limited to in-frame clones, with some not included. The table has roughly 140,000 clones, around 73% seen once; the top ten hold under 15%. Trimming pared 5 bases from V and 6 bases from J, leaving 19 bases between. This CDR3 has 16 amino acids. Germline V gene data show CDR1 as LNHDA and CDR2 as SQIVND (reference sequence). With respect to this clone: Its antigen remains unidentified.

Sequencing was performed on PBMCs. The genes are TRBV19 and TRBJ1-4; TRBD1 might be the D (5 bases). This receptor was obtained from a human donor in good health. The CDR3 is CASSPQGTEFYEKLFF. The CDR3 region has the DNA TGTGCCAGTAGTCCCCAGGGCACGGAGTTTTATGAAAAACTGTTTTTT.